These 18 T cell receptor beta chains originate from one sample sequenced in a study of T cell clonality in common variable immunodeficiency. Overall study results and limits: In common variable immunodeficiency, TCR beta chains reportedly carried fewer deletions and N-nucleotide insertions.

These TCRs' antigens remain unknown. TCRdb's table, derived via immunoSEQ multiplex PCR, lists solely in-frame clones and lacks some. The sample includes fewer than 25,000 clones, none of them occurring once. The sample consisted of peripheral blood mononuclear cells. These receptors all come from a human donor with common variable immunodeficiency.

This clone was observed a handful of times. Coverage ceases 3 residues before the CDR3 finishes, and the germline J gene fills in the end. The rearrangement uses TRBV30 and TRBJ1-6; D remains ambiguous. The germline CDR1 and CDR2 sequences are GTSNPN and SVGIG (reference sequence). CDR3 length equals 15 residues. Between the trimmed V and J ends, which lost 0 bases and 10 bases, there was a span of 16 bases. The part of the CDR3 DNA that was read is TGTGCCTGGAGTGTAAATCGGGGATATTCGTCACCC. Protein: CAWSVNRGYSSP. From start to end, the CDR3 is CAWSVNRGYSSPLHF.

The sample holds a few counts of this clone. CDR3: CASSYVGRFEAFF. Incomplete CDR3 DNA: TGTGCCAGCAGTTATGTTGGCAGGTTTGAA. V and J are TRBV6-2 or TRBV6-3 and TRBJ1-1; D not resolved. Read data end 3 residues before the CDR3 end; the end is taken from the germline J gene. Germline CDR1 and CDR2: MNHEY and SVGEGT. The CDR3 has 13 amino acids. V was pared by 3 bases and J by 7 bases, with 12 bases between.

This clone turned up a few times. The read terminates 3 residues ahead of where the CDR3 ends, so the germline J gene completes it. The chain employs TRBV7-9 and TRBJ1-5; a weak D match, TRBD1 (5 bases). Germline CDR1 and CDR2: SEHNR and FQNEAQ (reference sequence). CDR3 size: 14 residues. The covered CDR3 bases are TGTGCCAGCACCACCGAGGGGTTGGGTGGACCC. Protein sequence: CASTTEGLGGP. The full-length CDR3 reads as CASTTEGLGGPQHF.

Concerning this clone itself: Coverage ceases 3 residues before the CDR3 finishes, and the germline J gene fills in the end. The chain combines TRBV18 with TRBJ1-3, with D possibly TRBD1 on 6 matching bases. Germline V CDR1 and CDR2: KGHSH, LQKENI. The V gene lost 8 bases and the J gene lost 0 bases, with 8 bases spanning the gap. This CDR3 is 13 amino acids long. CDR3 loop: CASGQFSGNTIYF. The covered CDR3 bases are TGTGCCAGCGGACAGTTCTCTGGAAACACC.

This clone has a handful of counts. The CDR3 loop reads CASSHLSSYEQYF. CDR3 DNA (partial): TGTGCCAGCTCACACCTTAGCTCCTACGAG. The rearrangement links TRBV18 to TRBJ2-7; D unclear. The sequence runs out 3 residues before the end of the CDR3; the remainder is reconstructed from the germline J gene. The CDR3 totals 13 residues. Germline loops: CDR1 KGHSH, CDR2 LQKENI. V lost 4 bases and J lost 0, with 7 bases in between.

Worth noting for this clone: The read ends 3 residues before the CDR3 terminus; that terminus is restored from the germline J gene. The chain joins TRBV6-2 or TRBV6-3 to TRBJ2-5; TRBD2 agrees at 7 bases. Trimming took 2 bases from V and 3 from J; bases not matched to a gene: 9. CDR3 length: 16 residues. Germline-derived CDR1 and CDR2 are MNHEY and SVGEGT. The CDR3 sequence is CASSYAGGTSEETQYF. The DNA read from the CDR3 is TGTGCCAGCAGTTACGCGGGCGGTACTAGCGAAGAGACC.

This clone was counted only a few times. Coverage ceases 3 residues before the CDR3 finishes, and the germline J gene fills in the end. The chain links TRBV18 to TRBJ2-5, with 12 bases aligning to TRBD2. The CDR3 has 16 amino acids. CDR1 is KGHSH and CDR2 is LQKENI in the germline V gene. V gave up 3 bases and J gave up 6 bases; unmatched junction bases: 8. The CDR3 DNA, read in part, is TGTGCCAGCTCACCGACGACTAGCGGGAGTAGTAAGACC. Translation gives CASSPTTSGSSKT. From start to end, the CDR3 is CASSPTTSGSSKTQYF.

This clone was observed a handful of times. The observed sequence ends 3 residues before the CDR3 terminus, with the missing tail filled in from the germline J gene. J is TRBJ1-1 and V is TRBV7-9; 8 nucleotides line up with TRBD1. CDR3 length equals 11 residues. Germline V gives CDR1 SEHNR, CDR2 FQNEAQ (reference sequence). CDR3 residues: CASSGQGGAFF. CDR3 bases read: TGTGCCAGCAGCGGACAGGGTGGT.

This clone appeared a few times. Coverage ceases 3 residues before the CDR3 finishes, and the germline J gene fills in the end. The J gene is TRBJ2-2, the V gene TRBV7-2; the D is unclear. The CDR3 sequence is 14 residues long. Germline V gene data show CDR1 as SGHTA and CDR2 as FQGNSA. V was trimmed by 5 bases and J by 9 bases, leaving 16 bases between them. The sequenced part of the CDR3 DNA is TGTGCCAGCAGCACACAACGGCAGGCCCGGGAG. Translated: CASSTQRQARE. The whole CDR3 sequence is CASSTQRQARELFF.

A note on this clone: The read terminates 3 residues before the CDR3 end, so the remaining end is supplied by the germline J gene. The chain is built from TRBV30 and TRBJ2-1; 14 positions match TRBD2. The germline CDR1 and CDR2 sequences are GTSNPN and SVGIG (reference sequence). Unmatched junction bases numbered 6, after V lost 7 bases and J lost 7 bases. The CDR3 has 14 amino acids. The sequenced part of the CDR3 DNA is TGTGCCTCCTCGGGGACTAGCGGGAGTAATGAG. Amino acids: CASSGTSGSNE. The complete CDR3 reads CASSGTSGSNEQFF.

Comments on this clone: The sequenced fragment ends 3 residues before the CDR3 boundary, so the rest is inferred from the germline J gene. V and J are TRBV5-1 and TRBJ1-1; 11 bases line up with TRBD1. From germline, CDR1 is SGHRS and CDR2 YFSETQ. V was pared by 3 bases and J by 0 bases, with 19 bases of the junction left unmatched. The CDR3 runs 21 residues. The CDR3 spells CASSSRAWGGQGARVNTEAFF. The covered CDR3 bases are TGCGCCAGCAGCTCCCGGGCGTGGGGAGGACAGGGGGCGAGAGTGAACACTGAA.

The CDR3 protein is CASSPAATSGGQTQYF. Incomplete CDR3 DNA: TGTGCCAGCAGTCCAGCCGCAACTAGCGGGGGCCAGACC. This chain links TRBV6-2 or TRBV6-3 with TRBJ2-5; TRBD2 matches 11 bases. The read terminates 3 residues ahead of where the CDR3 ends, so the germline J gene completes it. Unmatched junction bases numbered 11, after V lost 5 bases and J lost 6 bases. This CDR3 has 16 residues. Germline CDR1 and CDR2: MNHEY and SVGEGT.

In its sample, this clone was seen a few times. The read gets to within 3 residues of the CDR3 end, and the germline J gene fills in the rest. The V call is TRBV19, the J call TRBJ2-7, with D unclear. CDR3 length: 14 residues. V was trimmed by 4 bases and J by 3 bases, leaving 13 bases between them. CDR1 LNHDA and CDR2 SQIVND come from the germline V gene (reference sequence). The part of the CDR3 DNA that was read is TGTGCCAGTAGTAGTGTGGGCTCGAGCTACGAG. This translates into CASSSVGSSYE. The whole CDR3 sequence reads CASSSVGSSYEQYF.

This clone has more than one count but fewer than ten. The read is 3 residues too short to cover the CDR3 end, so that end is filled in from the germline J gene. This chain uses TRBV7-9 with TRBJ1-6; 10 nucleotides line up with TRBD1. After removal of 7 bases from V and 9 bases from J, the junction contained 6 bases not matched to a gene. CDR3 size: 14 residues. Germline-derived CDR1 and CDR2 are SEHNR and FQNEAQ (reference sequence). The CDR3 sequence is CASTRTGGSSPLHF. Partial CDR3 DNA: TGTGCCAGCACCAGGACAGGGGGTAGTTCACCC.

The sample holds a few counts of this clone. Read coverage stops 3 residues before the CDR3 terminus; the germline J gene supplies the remainder. The chain recombines TRBV7-9 with TRBJ2-7; D possibly corresponds to TRBD1 (6 bases). CDR1 and CDR2 from the germline V gene are SEHNR and FQNEAQ (reference sequence). The CDR3 loop spans 14 amino acids. The ends were cut back, 5 bases at V and 5 bases at J, with 16 bases in the middle. The CDR3 DNA, read in part, is TGTGCCAGCAGCCCCCAGGGGATTGTGCACGAG. It is translated as CASSPQGIVHE. The full CDR3 protein is CASSPQGIVHEQYF.

As to this clone: The read terminates 3 residues before the CDR3 end, so the remaining end is supplied by the germline J gene. This chain joins TRBV19 and TRBJ1-2; D is possibly TRBD1 (6 bases). V was clipped by 1 base and J by 6 bases, with 6 bases between them. CDR3 size: 12 residues. CDR1 is LNHDA and CDR2 is SQIVND in the germline V gene (reference sequence). CDR3 sequence reads: CASSIAGDGYTF. The covered CDR3 bases are TGTGCCAGTAGTATAGCAGGGGATGGC.

As to this clone: The CDR3 end falls 3 residues outside the read, so it is completed with the germline J gene. The chain links TRBV2 to TRBJ1-4, with 8 bases identical to TRBD1. This CDR3 contains 16 residues. Trimming took 3 bases from V and 8 from J; bases not matched to a gene: 11. Germline assignment: CDR1 SNHLY and CDR2 FYNNEI. The covered CDR3 bases are TGTGCCAGCAGTGACTCGAAGACAGGGGTGAGGGAAAAA. It translates to CASSDSKTGVREK. The whole CDR3 is CASSDSKTGVREKLFF. The full variable domain, with the rest looked up from reference TRBV2 and TRBJ1-4, is EPEVTQTPSHQVTQMGQEVILRCVPISNHLYFYWYRQILGQKVEFLVSFYNNEISEKSEIFDDQFSVERPDGSNFTLKIRSTKLEDSAMYFCASSDSKTGVREKLFFGSGTQLSVL.

This clone occurred many times. The CDR3 goes on 3 residues after the read ends, and that part is filled in from the germline J gene. The chain combines TRBV19 with TRBJ1-3; tentatively, D is TRBD1 (6 bases). Germline CDR1 is LNHDA and CDR2 is SQIVND (reference sequence). The CDR3 length is 15 residues. The V end was cut by 3 bases, the J end by 2 bases, with 11 bases between. The sequenced part of the CDR3 DNA is TGTGCCAGTAGTATCCGGTGGGGGCCTGGAAACACC. This gives the protein CASSIRWGPGNT. The whole CDR3 reads CASSIRWGPGNTIYF. The full variable domain, its missing parts supplied by reference TRBV19 and TRBJ1-3, is DGGITQSPKYLFRKEGQNVTLSCEQNLNHDAMYWYRQDPGQGLRLIYYSQIVNDFQKGDIAEGYSVSREKKESFPLTVTSAQKNPTAFYLCASSIRWGPGNTIYFGEGSWLTVV.